The T cell receptor (beta chain) described here comes from a study of OX40 agonist ivuxolimab in advanced cancers. Study background: The study treated patients with ivuxolimab, an agonistic anti-OX40 (CD134) antibody.

V lost 0 bases and J 7 bases, leaving 9 bases between the germline ends. CDR3 length: 12 amino acids. Per germline, CDR1 SQVTM and CDR2 ANQGSEA. Sequencing was performed with immunoSEQ multiplex PCR; in TCRdb, only in-frame clones are kept and a portion is missing. The table lists about 61,000 clones, about four fifths of them singletons, with roughly 3.2% in the top ten. This sequence was found in an adult with an advanced solid tumor such as melanoma, head and neck, liver or kidney cancer. The V and J genes are TRBV29-1 and TRBJ1-2; D is unclear. Sequencing used CD4+ or CD8+ T cells sorted from blood, obtained in a trial of the OX40 agonist ivuxolimab. The CDR3: CSVEEDGPGYTF. CDR3 nucleotides: TGCAGCGTTGAAGAGGACGGGCCTGGCTACACCTTC.